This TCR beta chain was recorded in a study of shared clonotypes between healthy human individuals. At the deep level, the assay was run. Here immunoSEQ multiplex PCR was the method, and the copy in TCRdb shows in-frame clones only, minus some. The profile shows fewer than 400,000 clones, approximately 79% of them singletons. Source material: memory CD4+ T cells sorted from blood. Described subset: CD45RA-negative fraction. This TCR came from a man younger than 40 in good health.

In DNA, the CDR3 is TGTGCCAGCAGTCCCGGACTAGCGGGAATCACAGATACGCAGTATTTT. Translation: CASSPGLAGITDTQYF. This chain joins TRBV28 and TRBJ2-3; 12 bases are shared with TRBD2. J lost 2 bases, V lost 5 bases, and 5 bases had no gene match. The CDR3 consists of 16 residues. CDR1 is MDHEN, CDR2 SYDVKM, per germline.